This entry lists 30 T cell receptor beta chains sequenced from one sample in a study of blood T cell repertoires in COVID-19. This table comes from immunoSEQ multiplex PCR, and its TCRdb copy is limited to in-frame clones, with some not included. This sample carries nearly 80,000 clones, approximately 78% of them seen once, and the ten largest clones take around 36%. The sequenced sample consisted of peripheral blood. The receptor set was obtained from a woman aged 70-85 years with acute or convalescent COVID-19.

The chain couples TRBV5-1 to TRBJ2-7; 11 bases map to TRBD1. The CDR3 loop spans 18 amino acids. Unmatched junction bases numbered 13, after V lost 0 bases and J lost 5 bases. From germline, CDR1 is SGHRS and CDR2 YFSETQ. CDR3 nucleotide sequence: TGCGCCAGCAGCTTGGGGACAGGGGGCGCGATTGTCCTGAACGAGCAGTACTTC. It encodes CASSLGTGGAIVLNEQYF.

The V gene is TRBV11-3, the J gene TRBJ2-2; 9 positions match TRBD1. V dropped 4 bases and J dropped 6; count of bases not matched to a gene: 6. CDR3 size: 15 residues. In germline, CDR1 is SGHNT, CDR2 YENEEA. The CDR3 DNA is TGTGCCAGCAGCTCATGGACAGGGGCGGCCGGGGAGCTGTTTTTT. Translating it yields CASSSWTGAAGELFF.

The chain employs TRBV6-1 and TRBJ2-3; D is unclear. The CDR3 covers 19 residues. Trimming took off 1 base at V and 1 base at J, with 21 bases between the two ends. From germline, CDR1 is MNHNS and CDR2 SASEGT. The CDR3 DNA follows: TGTGCCAGCAGTGAAGGCCCCCGTGCTGCCCGAGATGGCACAGATACGCAGTATTTT. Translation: CASSEGPRAARDGTDTQYF.

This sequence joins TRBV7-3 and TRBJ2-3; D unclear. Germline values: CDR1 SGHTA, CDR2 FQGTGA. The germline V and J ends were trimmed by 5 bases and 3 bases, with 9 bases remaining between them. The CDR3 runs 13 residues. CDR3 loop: CASSLSQTDTQYF. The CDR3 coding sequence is TGTGCCAGCAGCCTTAGCCAAACAGATACGCAGTATTTT.

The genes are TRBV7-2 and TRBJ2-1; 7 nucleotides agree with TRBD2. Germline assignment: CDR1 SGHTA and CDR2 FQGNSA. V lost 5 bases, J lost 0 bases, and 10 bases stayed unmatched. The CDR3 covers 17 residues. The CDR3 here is CASSLMGGLSSYNEQFF. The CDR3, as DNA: TGTGCCAGCAGCCTTATGGGAGGGTTGAGCTCCTACAATGAGCAGTTCTTC.

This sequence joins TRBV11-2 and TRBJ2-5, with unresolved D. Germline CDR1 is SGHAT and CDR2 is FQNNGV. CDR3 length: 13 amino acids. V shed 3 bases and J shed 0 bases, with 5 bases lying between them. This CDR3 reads CASSFSNQETQYF. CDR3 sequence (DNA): TGTGCCAGCAGCTTTAGCAACCAAGAGACCCAGTACTTC.

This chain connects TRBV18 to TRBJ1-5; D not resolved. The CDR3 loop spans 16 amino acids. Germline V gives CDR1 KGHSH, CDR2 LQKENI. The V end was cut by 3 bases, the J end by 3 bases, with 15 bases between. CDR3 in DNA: TGTGCCAGCTCACCTGAACCCCCGGGGTACAATCAGCCCCAGCATTTT. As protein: CASSPEPPGYNQPQHF.

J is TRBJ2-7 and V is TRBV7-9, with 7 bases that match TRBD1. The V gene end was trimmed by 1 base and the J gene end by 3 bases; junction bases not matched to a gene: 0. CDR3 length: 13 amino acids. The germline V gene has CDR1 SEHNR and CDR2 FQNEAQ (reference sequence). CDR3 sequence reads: CASSLGTGYEQYF. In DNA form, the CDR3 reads TGTGCCAGCAGCTTAGGGACAGGCTACGAGCAGTACTTC.

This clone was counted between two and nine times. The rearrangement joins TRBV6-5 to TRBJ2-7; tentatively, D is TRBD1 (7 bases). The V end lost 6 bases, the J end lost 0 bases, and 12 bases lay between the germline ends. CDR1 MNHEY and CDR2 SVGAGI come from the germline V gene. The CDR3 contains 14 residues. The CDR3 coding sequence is TGTGCCAGCAGGTCCAGGGGGGTCTCCTACGAGCAGTACTTC. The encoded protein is CASRSRGVSYEQYF.

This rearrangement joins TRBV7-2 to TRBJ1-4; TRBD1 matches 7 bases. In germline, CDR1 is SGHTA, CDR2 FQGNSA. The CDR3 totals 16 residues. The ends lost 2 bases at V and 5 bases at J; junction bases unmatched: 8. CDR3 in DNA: TGTGCCAGCAGCTTATCCACAGGGGACGGGAATGAAAAACTGTTTTTT. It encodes CASSLSTGDGNEKLFF. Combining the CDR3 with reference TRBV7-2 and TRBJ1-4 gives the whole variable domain GAGVSQSPSNKVTEKGKDVELRCDPISGHTALYWYRQSLGQGLEFLIYFQGNSAPDKSGLPSDRFSAERTGGSVSTLTIQRTQQEDSAVYLCASSLSTGDGNEKLFFGSGTQLSVL.

CDR3: CASSGSSQETQYF. The CDR3 nucleotides read TGCGCCAGCAGCGGCTCATCCCAAGAGACCCAGTACTTC. The V and J genes are TRBV5-1 and TRBJ2-5; no clear D. This CDR3 is built from 13 residues. Germline V gives CDR1 SGHRS, CDR2 YFSETQ. Trimming shortened V by 4 bases and J by 1 base, and 8 bases separated the two germline ends.

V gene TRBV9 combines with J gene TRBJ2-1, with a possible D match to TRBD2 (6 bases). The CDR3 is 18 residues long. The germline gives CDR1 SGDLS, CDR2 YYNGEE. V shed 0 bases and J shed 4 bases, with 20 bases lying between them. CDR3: CASSVGASTNRGYNEQFF. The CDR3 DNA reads TGTGCCAGCAGCGTAGGGGCTAGTACGAACCGGGGGTACAATGAGCAGTTCTTC.

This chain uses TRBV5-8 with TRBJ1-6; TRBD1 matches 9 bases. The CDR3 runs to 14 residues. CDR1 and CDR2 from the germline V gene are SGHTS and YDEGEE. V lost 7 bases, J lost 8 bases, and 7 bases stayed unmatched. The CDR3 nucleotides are TGTGCCAGCTTCCGGGACAGGGAAGATTCACCCCTCCACTTT. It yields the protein CASFRDREDSPLHF.

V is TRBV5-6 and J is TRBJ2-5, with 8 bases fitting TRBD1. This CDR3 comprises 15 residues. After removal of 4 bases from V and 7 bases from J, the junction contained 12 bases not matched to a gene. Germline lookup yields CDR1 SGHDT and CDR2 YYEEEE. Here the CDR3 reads CASSKGTGREGTQYF. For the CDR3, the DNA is TGTGCCAGCAGCAAAGGGACAGGCCGCGAGGGGACCCAGTACTTC.

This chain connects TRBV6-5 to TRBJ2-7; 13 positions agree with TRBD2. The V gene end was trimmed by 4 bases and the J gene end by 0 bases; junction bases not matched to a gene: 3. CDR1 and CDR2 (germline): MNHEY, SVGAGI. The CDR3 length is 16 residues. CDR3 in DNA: TGTGCCAGCAGTTTGACTAGCGGGAGGCCCTCCTACGAGCAGTACTTC. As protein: CASSLTSGRPSYEQYF.

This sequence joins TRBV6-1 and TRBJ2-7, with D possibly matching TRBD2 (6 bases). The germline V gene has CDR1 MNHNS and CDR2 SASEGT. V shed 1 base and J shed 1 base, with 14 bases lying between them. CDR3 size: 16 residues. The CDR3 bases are TGTGCCAGCAGTGAAGACTGGGGAGGAAATTCCTACGAGCAGTACTTC. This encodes CASSEDWGGNSYEQYF.

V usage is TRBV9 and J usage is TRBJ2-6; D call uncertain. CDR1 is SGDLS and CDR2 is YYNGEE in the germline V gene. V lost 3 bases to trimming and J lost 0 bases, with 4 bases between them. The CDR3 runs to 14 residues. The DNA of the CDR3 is TGTGCCAGCAGCGACGGCTCTGGGGCCAACGTCCTGACTTTC. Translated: CASSDGSGANVLTF.

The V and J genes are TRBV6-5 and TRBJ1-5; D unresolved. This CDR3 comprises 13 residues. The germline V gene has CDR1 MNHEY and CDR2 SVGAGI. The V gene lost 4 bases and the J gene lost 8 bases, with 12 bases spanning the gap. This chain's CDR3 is CASSFNLLEPQHF. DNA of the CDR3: TGTGCCAGCAGTTTCAACTTACTCGAGCCCCAGCATTTT.

The CDR3 spells CASSYSQGHGNSPLHF. CDR3 DNA: TGTGCCAGCAGTTACTCACAGGGGCATGGGAATTCACCCCTCCACTTT. The rearrangement joins TRBV6-6 to TRBJ1-6; 7 bases are shared with TRBD1. The CDR3 is 16 residues long. V shed 0 bases, J shed 7 bases, and the junction held 6 bases outside the gene matches. Per germline, CDR1 MNHNY and CDR2 SVGAGI (reference sequence).

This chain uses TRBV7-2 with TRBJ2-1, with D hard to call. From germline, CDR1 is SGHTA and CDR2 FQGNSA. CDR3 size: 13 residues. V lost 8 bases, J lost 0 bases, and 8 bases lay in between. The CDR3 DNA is TGTGCCAGCCTGGAGCTCTCCTACAATGAGCAGTTCTTC. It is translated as CASLELSYNEQFF.

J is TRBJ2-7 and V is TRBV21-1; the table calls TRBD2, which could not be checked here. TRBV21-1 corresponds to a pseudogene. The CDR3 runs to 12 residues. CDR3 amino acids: CASVPPGYEQYF. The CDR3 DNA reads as TGTGCCAGCGTTCCACCCGGTTACGAGCAGTACTTC.

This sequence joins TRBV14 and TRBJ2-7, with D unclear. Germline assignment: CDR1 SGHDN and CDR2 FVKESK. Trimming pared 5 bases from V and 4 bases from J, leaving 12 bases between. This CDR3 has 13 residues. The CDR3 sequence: CASSLAEVYEQYF. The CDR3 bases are TGTGCCAGCAGCTTGGCAGAGGTTTACGAGCAGTACTTC.

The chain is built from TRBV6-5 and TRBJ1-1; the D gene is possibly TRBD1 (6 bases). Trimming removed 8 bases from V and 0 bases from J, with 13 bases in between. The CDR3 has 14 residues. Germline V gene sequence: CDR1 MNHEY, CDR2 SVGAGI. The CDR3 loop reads CASVPGQMNTEAFF. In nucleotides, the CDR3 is TGTGCCAGCGTTCCGGGACAAATGAACACTGAAGCTTTCTTT.

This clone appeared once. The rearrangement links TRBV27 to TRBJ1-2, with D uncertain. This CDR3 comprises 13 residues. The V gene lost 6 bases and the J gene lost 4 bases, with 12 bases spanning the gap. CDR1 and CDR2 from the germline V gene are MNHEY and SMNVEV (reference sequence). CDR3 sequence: CASRPLDFYGYTF. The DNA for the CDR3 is TGTGCCAGCAGACCACTCGATTTCTATGGCTACACCTTC.

The chain's CDR3 is CSASIAYEQYF. Written as DNA, the CDR3 is TGCAGTGCTAGTATCGCCTACGAGCAGTACTTC. The chain combines TRBV20-1 with TRBJ2-7; D call uncertain. V was trimmed by 3 bases and J by 2 bases, leaving 5 bases between them. Germline V lookup: CDR1 DFQATT, CDR2 SNEGSKA (reference sequence). CDR3 length equals 11 residues.

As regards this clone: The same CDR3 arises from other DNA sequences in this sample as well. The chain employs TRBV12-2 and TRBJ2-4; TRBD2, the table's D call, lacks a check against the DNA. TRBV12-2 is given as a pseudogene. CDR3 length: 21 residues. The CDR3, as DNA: TGTGCAAGTCGCTTAGGGGCAACGGGACTAGCGGGAGACCCCTACAAAAACATTCAGTACTTC. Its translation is CASRLGATGLAGDPYKNIQYF.

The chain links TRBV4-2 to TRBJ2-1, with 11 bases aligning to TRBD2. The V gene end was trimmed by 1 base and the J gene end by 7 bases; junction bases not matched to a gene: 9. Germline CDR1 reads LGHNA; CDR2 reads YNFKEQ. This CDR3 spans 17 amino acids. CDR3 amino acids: CASSQGGSRTSGNEQFF. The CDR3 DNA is TGTGCCAGCAGCCAAGGGGGTTCCAGGACTAGCGGGAATGAGCAGTTCTTC.

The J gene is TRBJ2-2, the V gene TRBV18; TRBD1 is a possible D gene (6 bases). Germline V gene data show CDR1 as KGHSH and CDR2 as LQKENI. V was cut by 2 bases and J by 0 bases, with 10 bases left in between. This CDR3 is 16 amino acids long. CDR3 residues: CASSPNRVPNTGELFF. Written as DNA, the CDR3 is TGTGCCAGCTCACCAAACAGGGTTCCGAACACCGGGGAGCTGTTTTTT.

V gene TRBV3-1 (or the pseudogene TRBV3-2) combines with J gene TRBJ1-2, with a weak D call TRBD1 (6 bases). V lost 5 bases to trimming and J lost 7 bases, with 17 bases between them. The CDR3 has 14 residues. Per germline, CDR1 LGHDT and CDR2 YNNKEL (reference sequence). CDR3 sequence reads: CASSLQGFIGGYTF. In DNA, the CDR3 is TGTGCCAGCAGCTTACAGGGTTTTATAGGTGGCTACACCTTC.

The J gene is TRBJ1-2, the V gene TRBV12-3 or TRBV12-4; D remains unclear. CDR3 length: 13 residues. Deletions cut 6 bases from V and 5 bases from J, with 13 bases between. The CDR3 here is CASSLSLFYGYTF. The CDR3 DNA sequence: TGTGCCAGCAGCCTCTCGCTATTTTATGGCTACACCTTC.